This TCR beta chain was sequenced for a study of control samples from healthy donors and cancer patients. The CDR3 is 16 amino acids. Per the germline V gene, CDR1 is SGHVS and CDR2 is FQNEAQ. The V end was cut by 6 bases, the J end by 3 bases, with 19 bases between. The assay was immunoSEQ multiplex PCR, and TCRdb's table has in-frame clones only and misses some. The sample consists of 120,000 to 150,000 clones, more than 85% of them appearing once. The origin of this receptor is a man aged 25-45 years in good health. The chain carries TRBV7-8 and TRBJ2-3, with D perhaps given as TRBD1 or TRBD2 (5 bases each). Sequenced: blood. This CDR3 reads CASRFYGTRETDTQYF. In nucleotides, the CDR3 is TGTGCCAGCAGGTTCTACGGGACCCGAGAAACAGATACGCAGTATTTT. Full variable domain (rest looked up from reference TRBV7-8 and TRBJ2-3): GAGVSQSPRYKVAKRGQDVALRCDPISGHVSLFWYQQALGQGPEFLTYFQNEAQLDKSGLPSDRFFAERPEGSVSTLKIQRTQQEDSAVYLCASRFYGTRETDTQYFGPGTRLTVL.